Each of the 2 T cell receptor beta chains below was sequenced from the same sample in a study of blood T cell repertoires in COVID-19. Produced via immunoSEQ multiplex PCR; TCRdb's table is partial and in-frame only. The sample shows 50,000 to 65,000 clones, 76% of them seen only once. What was sequenced was peripheral blood. These TCRs come from a woman between 45 and 65 years old with active or convalescent COVID-19.

V usage is TRBV6-5 and J usage is TRBJ2-7, with TRBD1 matching 9 bases. Germline CDR1 and CDR2: MNHEY and SVGAGI. The CDR3 length is 14 residues. With 6 bases clipped from V and 4 bases from J, the junction kept 7 bases outside the gene matches. CDR3 sequence reads: CASRPGQGTYEQYF. The CDR3 region has the DNA TGTGCCAGCAGACCGGGACAGGGAACTTACGAGCAGTACTTC.

This chain joins TRBV5-1 and TRBJ1-1, with D perhaps matching TRBD1 (6 bases). The ends were cut back, 3 bases at V and 5 bases at J, with 14 bases in the middle. The CDR3 totals 14 residues. The V gene's germline CDR1 is SGHRS and CDR2 YFSETQ. For the CDR3, the DNA is TGCGCCAGCAGCTCCGAACAGGGATGGACTGAAGCTTTCTTT. Encoded protein: CASSSEQGWTEAFF.